This section outlines one T cell receptor beta chain sequence together with its context. The antigen is unknown. The method was immunoSEQ multiplex PCR; TCRdb's version includes in-frame clones alone and lacks a portion of them. In the table there are some 2.1 million clones, around 93% of which are singletons. The entry originates in a study of shared clonotypes between healthy human individuals. Naive CD8 cells, CD45RO-negative and positively selected for CCR7, excluded terminally differentiated effector memory CD45RA+ cells. Deletions cut 3 bases from V and 3 bases from J, with 11 bases between. This CDR3 region has 15 residues. Germline CDR1 and CDR2: MGHDK and SYGVNS. Broader study findings: Sorted-subset sequencing, rarefaction showed, was incomplete despite large depth. The small donor group covered limited genetic and exposure diversity.

The sample consisted of naive CD8+ T cells from PBMCs. The genes are TRBV25-1 and TRBJ2-2; a possible D gene is TRBD2 (6 bases). The clonotype was recovered from a man younger than 35 in good health. Some clones in this sample may be carry-over from other donors' samples. The DNA for the CDR3 is TGTGCCAGCAGTGAGCCAGGGAGGCACACCGGGGAGCTGTTTTTT. Its translation is CASSEPGRHTGELFF.